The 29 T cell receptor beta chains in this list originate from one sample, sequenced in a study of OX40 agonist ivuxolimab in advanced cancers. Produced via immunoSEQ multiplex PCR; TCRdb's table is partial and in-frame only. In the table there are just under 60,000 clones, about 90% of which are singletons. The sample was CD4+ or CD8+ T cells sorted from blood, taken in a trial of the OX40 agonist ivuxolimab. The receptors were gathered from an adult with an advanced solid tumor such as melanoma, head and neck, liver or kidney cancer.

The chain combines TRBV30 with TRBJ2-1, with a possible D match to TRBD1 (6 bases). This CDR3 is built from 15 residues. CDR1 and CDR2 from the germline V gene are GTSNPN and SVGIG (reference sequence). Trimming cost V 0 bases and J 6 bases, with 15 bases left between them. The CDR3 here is CAWSVGQGIGNEQFF. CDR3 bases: TGTGCCTGGAGTGTAGGTCAGGGGATAGGCAATGAGCAGTTCTTC.

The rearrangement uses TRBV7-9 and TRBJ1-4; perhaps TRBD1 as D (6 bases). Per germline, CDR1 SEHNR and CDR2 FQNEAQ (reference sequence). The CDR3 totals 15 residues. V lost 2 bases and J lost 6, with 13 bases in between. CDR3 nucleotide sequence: TGTGCCAGCAGCTTACGGGGGGCGAGGGATGAAAAACTGTTTTTT. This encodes CASSLRGARDEKLFF. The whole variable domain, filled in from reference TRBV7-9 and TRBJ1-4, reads DTGVSQNPRHKITKRGQNVTFRCDPISEHNRLYWYRQTLGQGPEFLTYFQNEAQLEKSRLLSDRFSAERPKGSFSTLEIQRTEQGDSAMYLCASSLRGARDEKLFFGSGTQLSVL.

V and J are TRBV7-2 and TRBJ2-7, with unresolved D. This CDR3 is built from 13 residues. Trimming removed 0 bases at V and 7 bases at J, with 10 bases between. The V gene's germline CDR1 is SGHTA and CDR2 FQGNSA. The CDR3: CASSLAPPREQYF. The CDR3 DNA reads TGTGCCAGCAGCTTAGCCCCGCCTCGTGAGCAGTACTTC. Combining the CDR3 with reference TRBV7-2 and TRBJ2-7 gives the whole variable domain GAGVSQSPSNKVTEKGKDVELRCDPISGHTALYWYRQSLGQGLEFLIYFQGNSAPDKSGLPSDRFSAERTGGSVSTLTIQRTQQEDSAVYLCASSLAPPREQYFGPGTRLTVT.

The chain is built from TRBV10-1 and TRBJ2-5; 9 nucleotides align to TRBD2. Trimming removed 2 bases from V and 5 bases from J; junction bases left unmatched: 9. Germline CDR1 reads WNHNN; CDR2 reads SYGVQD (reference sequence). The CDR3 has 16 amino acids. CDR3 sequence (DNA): TGCGCCAGCAGTGAGGGGGGTAGCGGGAGAACGGAGACCCAGTACTTC. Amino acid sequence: CASSEGGSGRTETQYF.

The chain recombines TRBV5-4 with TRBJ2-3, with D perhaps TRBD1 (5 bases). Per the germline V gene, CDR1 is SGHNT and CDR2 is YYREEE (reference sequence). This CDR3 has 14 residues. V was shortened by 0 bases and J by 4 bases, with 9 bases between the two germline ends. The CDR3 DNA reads TGTGCCAGCAGCTTGGAGGGGTCCGCAGATACGCAGTATTTT. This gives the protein CASSLEGSADTQYF.

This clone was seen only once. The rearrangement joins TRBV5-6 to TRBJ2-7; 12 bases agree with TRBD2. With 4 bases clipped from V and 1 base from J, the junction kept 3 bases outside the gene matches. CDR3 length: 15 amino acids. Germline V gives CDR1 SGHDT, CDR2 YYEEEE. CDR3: CASSIGLAGSYEQYF. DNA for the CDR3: TGTGCCAGCAGCATAGGACTAGCGGGATCCTACGAGCAGTACTTC.

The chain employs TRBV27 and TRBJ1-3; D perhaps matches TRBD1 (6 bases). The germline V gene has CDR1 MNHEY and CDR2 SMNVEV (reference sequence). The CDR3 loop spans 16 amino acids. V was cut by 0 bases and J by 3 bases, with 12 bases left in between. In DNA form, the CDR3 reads TGTGCCAGCAGTTTATCGGGGGGGCTAGGTGGAAACACCATATATTTT. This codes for CASSLSGGLGGNTIYF.

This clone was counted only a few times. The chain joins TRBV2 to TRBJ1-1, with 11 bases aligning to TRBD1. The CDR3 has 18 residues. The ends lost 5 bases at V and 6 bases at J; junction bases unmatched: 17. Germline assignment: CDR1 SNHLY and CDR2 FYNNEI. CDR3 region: CASSWFGQGAANGPEAFF. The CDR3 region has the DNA TGTGCCAGCAGTTGGTTTGGACAGGGGGCGGCGAATGGTCCTGAAGCTTTCTTT.

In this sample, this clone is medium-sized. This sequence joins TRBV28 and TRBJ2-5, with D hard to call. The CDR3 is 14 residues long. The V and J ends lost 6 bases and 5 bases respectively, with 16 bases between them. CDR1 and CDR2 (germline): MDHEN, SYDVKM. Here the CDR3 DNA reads TGTGCCAGCAGCCTAGGACGGGTAGTGGAGACCCAGTACTTC. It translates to CASSLGRVVETQYF.

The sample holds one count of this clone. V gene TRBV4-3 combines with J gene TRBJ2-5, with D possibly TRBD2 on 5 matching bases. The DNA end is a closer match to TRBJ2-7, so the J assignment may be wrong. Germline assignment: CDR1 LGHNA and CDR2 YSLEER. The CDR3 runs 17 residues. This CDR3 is CASSQELESQTAYEQYF. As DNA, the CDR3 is TGCGCCAGCAGCCAAGAACTAGAATCGCAGACGGCCTACGAGCAGTACTTC.

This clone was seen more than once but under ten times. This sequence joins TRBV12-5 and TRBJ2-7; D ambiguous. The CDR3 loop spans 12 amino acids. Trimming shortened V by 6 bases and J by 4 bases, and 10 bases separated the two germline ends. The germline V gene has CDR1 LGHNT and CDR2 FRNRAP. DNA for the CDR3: TGTGCTAGTGGCCCCGGTTGGTACGAGCAGTACTTC. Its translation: CASGPGWYEQYF.

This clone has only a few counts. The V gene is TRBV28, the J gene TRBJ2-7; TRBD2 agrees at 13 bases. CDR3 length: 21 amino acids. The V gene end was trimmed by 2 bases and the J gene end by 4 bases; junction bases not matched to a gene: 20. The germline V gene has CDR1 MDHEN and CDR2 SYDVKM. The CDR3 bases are TGTGCCAGCAGTTTACCGACGGGCGACAGGGGGTGGACTAGCGGGAGATACGAGCAGTACTTC. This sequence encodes CASSLPTGDRGWTSGRYEQYF.

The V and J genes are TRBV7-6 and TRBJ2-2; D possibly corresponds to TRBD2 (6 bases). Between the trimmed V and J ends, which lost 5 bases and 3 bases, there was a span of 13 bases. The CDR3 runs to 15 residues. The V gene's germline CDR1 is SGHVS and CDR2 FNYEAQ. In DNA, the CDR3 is TGTGCCAGCAGCGAAATTCCGGGAGACACCGGGGAGCTGTTTTTT. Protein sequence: CASSEIPGDTGELFF.

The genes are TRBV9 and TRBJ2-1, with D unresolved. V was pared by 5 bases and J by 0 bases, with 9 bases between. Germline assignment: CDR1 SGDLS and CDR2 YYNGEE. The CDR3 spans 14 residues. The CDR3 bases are TGTGCCAGCAGTAGTGGTTTCTCCTACAATGAGCAGTTCTTC. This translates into CASSSGFSYNEQFF. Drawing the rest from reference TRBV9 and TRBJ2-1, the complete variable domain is DSGVTQTPKHLITATGQRVTLRCSPRSGDLSVYWYQQSLDQGLQFLIQYYNGEERAKGNILERFSAQQFPDLHSELNLSSLELGDSALYFCASSSGFSYNEQFFGPGTRLTVL.

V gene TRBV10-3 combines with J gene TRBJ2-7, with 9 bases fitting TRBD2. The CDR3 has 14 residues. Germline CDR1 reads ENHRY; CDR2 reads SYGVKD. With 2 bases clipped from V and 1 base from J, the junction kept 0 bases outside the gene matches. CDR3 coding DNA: TGTGCCATCAGTGAGACTAGCGGGTCCTACGAGCAGTACTTC. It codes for CAISETSGSYEQYF.

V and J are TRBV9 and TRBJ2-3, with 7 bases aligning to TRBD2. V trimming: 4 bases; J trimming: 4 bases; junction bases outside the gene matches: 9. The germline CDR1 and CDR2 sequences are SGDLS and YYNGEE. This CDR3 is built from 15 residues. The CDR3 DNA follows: TGTGCCAGCAGCCGAAGCGGGGACCCCGCAGATACGCAGTATTTT. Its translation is CASSRSGDPADTQYF.

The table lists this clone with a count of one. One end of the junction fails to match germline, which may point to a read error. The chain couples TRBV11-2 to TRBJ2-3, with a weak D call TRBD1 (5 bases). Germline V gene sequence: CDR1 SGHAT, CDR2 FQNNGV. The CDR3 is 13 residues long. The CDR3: CASSLGGADTLYF. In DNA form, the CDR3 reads TGTGCCAGCAGCTTGGGTGGGGCAGATACGCTGTATTTT.

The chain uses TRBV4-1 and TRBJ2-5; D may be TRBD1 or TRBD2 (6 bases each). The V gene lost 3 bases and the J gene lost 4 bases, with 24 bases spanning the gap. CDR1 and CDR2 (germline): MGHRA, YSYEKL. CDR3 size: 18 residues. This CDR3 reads CASSHHPEGTRGRETQYF. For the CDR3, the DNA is TGCGCCAGCAGCCACCACCCGGAGGGGACACGGGGGAGAGAGACCCAGTACTTC.

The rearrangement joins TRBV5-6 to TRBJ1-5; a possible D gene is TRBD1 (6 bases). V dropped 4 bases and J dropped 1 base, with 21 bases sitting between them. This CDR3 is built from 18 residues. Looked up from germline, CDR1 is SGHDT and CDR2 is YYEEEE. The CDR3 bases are TGTGCCAGCAGCGACCAAGGGGGTGGGACACCCAGCAATCAGCCCCAGCATTTT. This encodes CASSDQGGGTPSNQPQHF.

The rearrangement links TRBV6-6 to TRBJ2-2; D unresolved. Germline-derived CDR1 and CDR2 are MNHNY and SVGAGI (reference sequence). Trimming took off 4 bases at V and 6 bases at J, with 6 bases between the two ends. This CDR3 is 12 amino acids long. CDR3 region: CASSSRAGELFF. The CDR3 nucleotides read TGTGCCAGCAGTTCCCGGGCCGGGGAGCTGTTTTTT.

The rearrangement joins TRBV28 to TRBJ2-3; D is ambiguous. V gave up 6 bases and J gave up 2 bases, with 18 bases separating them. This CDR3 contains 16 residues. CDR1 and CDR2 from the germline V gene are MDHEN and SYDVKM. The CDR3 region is CASRFRARVITDTQYF. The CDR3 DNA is TGTGCCAGCAGATTTAGGGCTAGAGTAATCACAGATACGCAGTATTTT.

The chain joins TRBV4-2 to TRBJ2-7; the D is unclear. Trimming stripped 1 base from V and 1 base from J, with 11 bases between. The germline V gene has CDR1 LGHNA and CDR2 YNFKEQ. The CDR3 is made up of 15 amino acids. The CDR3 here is CASSQGWERSYEQYF. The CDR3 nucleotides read TGTGCCAGCAGCCAAGGCTGGGAACGGTCCTACGAGCAGTACTTC.

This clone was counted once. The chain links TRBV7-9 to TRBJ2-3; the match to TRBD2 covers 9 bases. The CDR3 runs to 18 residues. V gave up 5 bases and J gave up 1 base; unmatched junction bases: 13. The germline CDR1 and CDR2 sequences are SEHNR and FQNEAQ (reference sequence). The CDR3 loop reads CASSQGVAGAWRTDTQYF. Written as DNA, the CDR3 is TGTGCCAGCAGCCAGGGGGTAGCGGGAGCTTGGCGCACAGATACGCAGTATTTT. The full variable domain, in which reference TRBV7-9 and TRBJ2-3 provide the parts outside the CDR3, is DTGVSQNPRHKITKRGQNVTFRCDPISEHNRLYWYRQTLGQGPEFLTYFQNEAQLEKSRLLSDRFSAERPKGSFSTLEIQRTEQGDSAMYLCASSQGVAGAWRTDTQYFGPGTRLTVL.

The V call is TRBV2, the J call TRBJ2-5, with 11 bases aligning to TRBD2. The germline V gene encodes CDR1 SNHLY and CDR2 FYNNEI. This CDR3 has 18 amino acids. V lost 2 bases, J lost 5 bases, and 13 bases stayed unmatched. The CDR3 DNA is TGTGCCAGCAGTGAACCCTCCCCCCTAGCGGGAGGATGGGAGACCCAGTACTTC. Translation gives CASSEPSPLAGGWETQYF.

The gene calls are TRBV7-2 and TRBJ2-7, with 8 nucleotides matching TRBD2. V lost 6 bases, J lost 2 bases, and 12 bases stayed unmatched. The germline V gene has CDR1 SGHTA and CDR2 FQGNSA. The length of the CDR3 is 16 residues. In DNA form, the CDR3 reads TGTGCCAGCAGACTTTCTAGCGGGCTCGGAACCTACGAGCAGTACTTC. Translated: CASRLSSGLGTYEQYF.

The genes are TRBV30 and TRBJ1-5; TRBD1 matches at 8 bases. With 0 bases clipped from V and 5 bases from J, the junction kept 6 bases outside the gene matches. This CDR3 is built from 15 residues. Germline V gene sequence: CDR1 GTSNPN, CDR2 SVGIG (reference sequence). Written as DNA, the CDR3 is TGTGCCTGGAGTGTGGGTCAGGGGGCGCATCAGCCCCAGCATTTT. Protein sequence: CAWSVGQGAHQPQHF.

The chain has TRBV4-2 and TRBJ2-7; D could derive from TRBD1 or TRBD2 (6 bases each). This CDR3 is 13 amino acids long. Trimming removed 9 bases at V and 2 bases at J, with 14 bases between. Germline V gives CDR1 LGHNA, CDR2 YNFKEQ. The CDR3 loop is CASRGAMTYEQYF. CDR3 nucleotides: TGTGCCAGTAGGGGGGCTATGACCTACGAGCAGTACTTC.

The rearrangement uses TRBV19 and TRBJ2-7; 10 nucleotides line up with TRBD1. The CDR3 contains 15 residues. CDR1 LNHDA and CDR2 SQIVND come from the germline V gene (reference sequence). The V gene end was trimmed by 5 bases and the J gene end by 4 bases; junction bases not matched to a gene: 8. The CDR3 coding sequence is TGTGCCAGTAGTCCCTCCGGGACAGGGGAATACGAGCAGTACTTC. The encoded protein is CASSPSGTGEYEQYF. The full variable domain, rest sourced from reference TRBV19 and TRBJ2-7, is DGGITQSPKYLFRKEGQNVTLSCEQNLNHDAMYWYRQDPGQGLRLIYYSQIVNDFQKGDIAEGYSVSREKKESFPLTVTSAQKNPTAFYLCASSPSGTGEYEQYFGPGTRLTVT.

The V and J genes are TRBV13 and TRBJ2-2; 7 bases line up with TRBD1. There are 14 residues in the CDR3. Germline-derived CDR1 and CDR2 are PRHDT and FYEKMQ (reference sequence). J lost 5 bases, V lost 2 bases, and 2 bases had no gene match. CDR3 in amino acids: CASSLRGPTGELFF. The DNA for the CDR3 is TGTGCCAGCAGCTTAAGGGGGCCTACCGGGGAGCTGTTTTTT.